Sequencing of this T cell receptor (beta chain) was carried out in a study of identical twins. The germline V and J ends were trimmed by 3 bases and 0 bases, with 14 bases remaining between them. The CDR3 extends over 16 amino acids. Findings of the study overall: Twins' surplus sharing was weaker for beta out-of-frame sequences. Interpretation of the results relied on cross-sectional statistical analysis and not on following the same donors.

Using its own MiXCR run on the 5' RACE reads, TCRdb lists one record per CDR3 protein. This sample carries about 810,000 distinct CDR3 sequences, about 12% of them seen once, and the ten largest clones take about 1.5%. Many counts were recorded for this clonotype. What it binds is unknown. The data also belong to a second study, concerning yellow fever vaccine responses in identical twins.

This sequence was found in a woman aged 18-29 years in good health. The sample consisted of PBMCs. The chain carries TRBV12-3 or TRBV12-4 and TRBJ1-1, with D maybe TRBD1 (5 bases). The CDR3 sequence is CASSFSPGTVNTEAFF. CDR3 DNA sequence: TGTGCCAGCAGTTTTTCCCCTGGGACGGTGAACACTGAAGCTTTCTTT.